The 19 T cell receptor beta chains below come from one sample, sequenced in a study of shared clonotypes between healthy human individuals. The assay was immunoSEQ multiplex PCR, and TCRdb's table has in-frame clones only and misses some. Of more than 90,000 clones listed, roughly 69% are singletons. The specimen was memory CD8+ T cells sorted from blood. The subset denotes: CD45RO+ cells pooled with CCR7-negative TemRA cells. These receptors all stem from a man under 40 in good health.

This clone has just a few counts. The chain couples TRBV6-5 to TRBJ2-7; D ambiguous. The CDR3 sequence is 13 residues long. V lost 5 bases and J lost 2, with 10 bases in between. CDR1 is MNHEY, CDR2 SVGAGI, per germline. The CDR3, as DNA: TGTGCCAGCAGTGCGGCCCCCACCTACGAGCAGTACTTC. Amino acids: CASSAAPTYEQYF.

V is TRBV2 and J is TRBJ2-7; 7 bases are a match to TRBD1. Germline V gene sequence: CDR1 SNHLY, CDR2 FYNNEI. J lost 2 bases, V lost 6 bases, and 13 bases had no gene match. This CDR3 has 16 residues. The CDR3 DNA follows: TGTGCCAGCAGCCCGGGTCCGACGACAGGGCCCTACGAGCAGTACTTC. Translated, it gives CASSPGPTTGPYEQYF.

As for this clone: The same CDR3 also results from other DNA sequences found in this sample. This rearrangement joins TRBV6-1 to TRBJ2-5; 7 positions agree with TRBD1. Matching the DNA end better, TRBJ2-7 makes the J call doubtful. The germline V gene encodes CDR1 MNHNS and CDR2 SASEGT. The CDR3 has 14 amino acids. This chain's CDR3 is CASSDRGGPYEQYF. DNA of the CDR3: TGTGCCAGCAGTGACAGAGGGGGCCCCTACGAGCAGTACTTC.

The chain couples TRBV27 to TRBJ1-5; D is unclear. The CDR3 has 14 amino acids. Germline CDR1 reads MNHEY; CDR2 reads SMNVEV (reference sequence). V was pared by 3 bases and J by 2 bases, with 8 bases between. CDR3 DNA: TGTGCCAGCAGTTTTAAGTCGGGCAATCAGCCCCAGCATTTT. This encodes CASSFKSGNQPQHF.

This chain links TRBV2 with TRBJ2-7; possibly TRBD2 for D (6 bases). V lost 5 bases and J lost 2, with 10 bases in between. CDR3 length equals 13 residues. Per germline, CDR1 SNHLY and CDR2 FYNNEI. The CDR3 DNA follows: TGTGCCAGCAGTCGGCGGGGAACCTACGAGCAGTACTTC. This translates into CASSRRGTYEQYF.

This clone showed up many times. The rearrangement uses TRBV7-2 and TRBJ2-7, with a weak D call TRBD2 (6 bases). The CDR3 sequence is 13 residues long. Germline V gives CDR1 SGHTA, CDR2 FQGNSA. V lost 5 bases and J lost 7, with 15 bases in between. Written as DNA, the CDR3 is TGTGCCAGCAGCGGGACCGGGGGTTGGGAGCAGTACTTC. As protein: CASSGTGGWEQYF.

The chain employs TRBV7-9 and TRBJ2-3; possible D gene TRBD2, 7 bases. CDR1 is SEHNR, CDR2 FQNEAQ, per germline (reference sequence). The CDR3 extends over 14 amino acids. Trimming cost V 8 bases and J 5 bases, with 17 bases left between them. The CDR3 sequence: CASGWGGGEDTQYF. CDR3 nucleotides: TGTGCCAGCGGCTGGGGCGGGGGCGAAGATACGCAGTATTTT.

The J gene is TRBJ2-7, the V gene TRBV7-6; 8 bases are a match to TRBD2. The CDR3 extends over 17 amino acids. Germline loops: CDR1 SGHVS, CDR2 FNYEAQ. With 2 bases clipped from V and 2 bases from J, the junction kept 11 bases outside the gene matches. The CDR3: CASSLREAAGGTYEQYF. Written as DNA, the CDR3 is TGTGCCAGCAGCTTAAGAGAGGCGGCGGGAGGAACCTACGAGCAGTACTTC.

This sequence joins TRBV10-3 and TRBJ1-4; TRBD1 might be the D (6 bases). Germline CDR1 and CDR2: ENHRY and SYGVKD. The CDR3 is 14 residues long. Trimming shortened V by 3 bases and J by 5 bases, and 10 bases separated the two germline ends. CDR3 nucleotides: TGTGCCATCAGTGACGAGGGGGGGAATGAAAAACTGTTTTTT. Translating gives CAISDEGGNEKLFF.

A few counts support this clone. The CDR3 protein is CAISEGDGLAGGPQYF. The CDR3 coding sequence is TGTGCCATCAGTGAGGGAGACGGACTAGCGGGAGGGCCGCAGTACTTC. The genes are TRBV10-3 and TRBJ2-7; 15 bases align to TRBD2. J was trimmed by 9 bases and V by 2 bases; bases with no gene match: 8. Germline V lookup: CDR1 ENHRY, CDR2 SYGVKD. The CDR3 spans 16 residues.

The chain is built from TRBV5-8 and TRBJ2-2, with D uncertain. Trimming removed 4 bases from V and 0 bases from J, with 16 bases in between. The CDR3 is made up of 17 amino acids. Germline CDR1 is SGHTS and CDR2 is YDEGEE. CDR3 in amino acids: CASSPTKDGPNTGELFF. The CDR3 bases are TGTGCCAGCAGCCCGACCAAGGACGGCCCGAACACCGGGGAGCTGTTTTTT.

V is TRBV19 and J is TRBJ1-5; D is ambiguous. The CDR3 is made up of 14 amino acids. With 5 bases removed from V and 5 bases from J, the gap between germline ends came to 13 bases. Looked up from germline, CDR1 is LNHDA and CDR2 is SQIVND (reference sequence). The CDR3 loop is CASSLSTGYQPQHF. The CDR3 nucleotides read TGTGCCAGTAGTTTATCGACCGGGTATCAGCCCCAGCATTTT. The complete variable domain, with remaining parts taken from reference TRBV19 and TRBJ1-5, reads DGGITQSPKYLFRKEGQNVTLSCEQNLNHDAMYWYRQDPGQGLRLIYYSQIVNDFQKGDIAEGYSVSREKKESFPLTVTSAQKNPTAFYLCASSLSTGYQPQHFGDGTRLSIL.

This clone was observed a few times. V and J are TRBV4-3 and TRBJ1-4; 8 positions agree with TRBD1. The CDR3 loop spans 15 amino acids. Germline values: CDR1 LGHNA, CDR2 YSLEER. The V and J ends lost 5 bases and 6 bases, in that order; junction bases with no gene match: 8. CDR3 amino acids: CASSESGGVYEKLFF. DNA for the CDR3: TGCGCCAGCAGCGAATCAGGGGGCGTATATGAAAAACTGTTTTTT.

The chain has TRBV5-1 and TRBJ1-1; D is uncertain. CDR1 SGHRS and CDR2 YFSETQ come from the germline V gene. The CDR3 is 13 residues long. V dropped 0 bases and J dropped 6 bases, with 9 bases sitting between them. CDR3 residues: CASSLAVRAEAFF. The CDR3 DNA sequence: TGCGCCAGCAGCTTGGCCGTTCGGGCTGAAGCTTTCTTT.

In this sample, this clone turned up many times. The J gene is TRBJ2-7, the V gene TRBV9, with D perhaps being TRBD1 or TRBD2 (5 bases each). The CDR3 has 14 residues. Deletions cut 4 bases from V and 3 bases from J, with 14 bases between. Germline V gives CDR1 SGDLS, CDR2 YYNGEE. CDR3 protein: CASSPRDGNYEQYF. The CDR3 coding sequence is TGTGCCAGCAGCCCTCGGGACGGAAACTACGAGCAGTACTTC.

This sequence joins TRBV27 and TRBJ2-7, with 9 bases matching TRBD1. Germline V gives CDR1 MNHEY, CDR2 SMNVEV (reference sequence). V was pared by 4 bases and J by 2 bases, with 3 bases of the junction left unmatched. This CDR3 is 14 amino acids long. Here the CDR3 DNA reads TGTGCCAGCAGTTCCCGGGACAGGGCCTACGAGCAGTACTTC. The encoded protein is CASSSRDRAYEQYF.

By proportion, this clone is medium-sized. At the DNA level, this CDR3 is encoded by other sequences in the same sample as well. The rearrangement uses TRBV6-1 and TRBJ2-5; 9 bases align to TRBD1. V lost 2 bases, J lost 3 bases, and 7 bases stayed unmatched. Germline-derived CDR1 and CDR2 are MNHNS and SASEGT. This CDR3 spans 16 amino acids. CDR3 loop: CASSEWTGDGKETQYF. The CDR3 nucleotides read TGTGCCAGCAGTGAATGGACAGGGGATGGAAAAGAGACCCAGTACTTC.

This clone showed up just a few times. The chain recombines TRBV11-2 with TRBJ2-5, with 9 bases fitting TRBD2. The germline CDR1 and CDR2 sequences are SGHAT and FQNNGV. The CDR3 is 16 residues long. The V segment lost 1 base and the J segment 5 bases; nucleotides outside the gene matches: 8. CDR3 nucleotide sequence: TGTGCCAGCAGCTTAGTGCCGCGGGAGGGAGGGGAGACCCAGTACTTC. Protein sequence: CASSLVPREGGETQYF.

The chain employs TRBV7-9 and TRBJ2-1, with no clear D. There are 17 residues in the CDR3. Germline-derived CDR1 and CDR2 are SEHNR and FQNEAQ (reference sequence). The germline V and J ends were trimmed by 4 bases and 6 bases, with 22 bases remaining between them. The CDR3 nucleotides are TGTGCCAGCAGCTCCCCCCACGACCCGTCGCAGTCCAATGAGCAGTTCTTC. Translating it yields CASSSPHDPSQSNEQFF.